What follows are 9 T cell receptor beta chains derived from one specimen sequenced in a study of T cells in Graves' hyperthyroidism and ophthalmopathy. Amplification of TCR beta CDR3 regions was performed using RNA transcripts as template. First-round RT-PCR with HTBI primers amplified the TCR CDR3 region. TCRdb ran MiXCR on the multiplex PCR reads and lists one entry per CDR3 protein. Of under 400,000 distinct CDR3 sequences listed, 15% to 18% are singletons. Material: blood. These receptors all come from a woman under 30 with Graves' hyperthyroidism that later progressed to Graves' ophthalmopathy.

This clonotype was seen only a few times. The V and J genes are TRBV19 and TRBJ2-7; perhaps TRBD2 as D (6 bases). The CDR3 has 14 amino acids. The V end was cut by 5 bases, the J end by 3 bases, with 14 bases between. Germline CDR1 is LNHDA and CDR2 is SQIVND (reference sequence). In DNA form, the CDR3 reads TGTGCCAGTAGTGTGCGGGGAAATGGCTACGAGCAGTACTTC. Its protein is CASSVRGNGYEQYF.

This clonotype appeared many times. V gene TRBV27 combines with J gene TRBJ1-1, with D perhaps matching TRBD1 (5 bases). With 8 bases removed from V and 9 bases from J, the gap between germline ends came to 13 bases. CDR3 size: 11 residues. Germline V gives CDR1 MNHEY, CDR2 SMNVEV (reference sequence). In nucleotides, the CDR3 is TGTGCCAGCCCTCGACAGCCCAAAGCTTTCTTT. Translating it yields CASPRQPKAFF.

Ten or more counts support this clonotype. The V call is TRBV20-1, the J call TRBJ1-2, with D unclear. This CDR3 region has 15 residues. Germline values: CDR1 DFQATT, CDR2 SNEGSKA (reference sequence). Trimming took 3 bases from V and 2 from J, leaving 16 bases between them. The CDR3 DNA reads as TGCAGTGCTAGTAGGGTGGATGACACCAACTATGGCTACACCTTC. Translated, it gives CSASRVDDTNYGYTF.

This clonotype has at least ten counts. The rearrangement joins TRBV6-2 or TRBV6-3 to TRBJ1-1; D is uncertain. V gave up 0 bases and J gave up 2 bases, with 4 bases separating them. CDR3 size: 13 residues. Germline CDR1 reads MNHEY; CDR2 reads SVGEGT. The CDR3 DNA reads TGTGCCAGCAGTTACTCGACTAACACTGAAGCTTTCTTT. Its protein product is CASSYSTNTEAFF.

This clonotype has a handful of counts. The chain recombines TRBV20-1 with TRBJ2-7; D could derive from TRBD1 or TRBD2 (5 bases each). This CDR3 contains 16 residues. V lost 1 base and J lost 0, with 16 bases in between. Germline V lookup: CDR1 DFQATT, CDR2 SNEGSKA (reference sequence). The CDR3 DNA follows: TGCAGTGCTAGAGCTACGGGGCGGGCCCTCTCCTACGAGCAGTACTTC. This gives the protein CSARATGRALSYEQYF.

This clonotype came up many times. V gene TRBV28 combines with J gene TRBJ2-4; D is possibly TRBD1 (5 bases). The CDR3 length is 14 residues. Trimming took off 3 bases at V and 4 bases at J, with 10 bases between the two ends. Germline V gives CDR1 MDHEN, CDR2 SYDVKM. CDR3 residues: CASSLQGQKNIQYF. CDR3 DNA: TGTGCCAGCAGTTTGCAGGGTCAAAAAAACATTCAGTACTTC.

This clonotype was observed many times. The chain carries TRBV6-6 and TRBJ2-1; D is unresolved. The V end was cut by 2 bases, the J end by 2 bases, with 7 bases between. Germline CDR1 reads MNHNY; CDR2 reads SVGAGI (reference sequence). This CDR3 spans 14 amino acids. CDR3: CASSYGDPYNEQFF. The CDR3 DNA follows: TGTGCCAGCAGTTACGGGGATCCCTACAATGAGCAGTTCTTC.

This clonotype occurred many times. The chain has TRBV11-3 and TRBJ2-1, with D tentatively TRBD1 (5 bases). Germline CDR1 is SGHNT and CDR2 is YENEEA. This CDR3 is built from 15 residues. Trimming left V 5 bases short and J 7 bases short, with 18 bases between. As DNA, the CDR3 is TGTGCCAGCAGCGCAGGGATTGGCATAGGGAATGAGCAGTTCTTC. Amino acids: CASSAGIGIGNEQFF.

This clonotype was seen many times. The CDR3 sequence: CAMPVARSRRANVLTF. The DNA of the CDR3 is TGTGCCATGCCGGTCGCTAGGTCCCGGCGGGCCAACGTCCTGACTTTC. This sequence joins TRBV24-1 and TRBJ2-6; no definite D call. The germline V and J ends were trimmed by 11 bases and 5 bases, with 21 bases remaining between them. This CDR3 is built from 16 residues. Germline V gene data show CDR1 as KGHDR and CDR2 as SFDVKD.